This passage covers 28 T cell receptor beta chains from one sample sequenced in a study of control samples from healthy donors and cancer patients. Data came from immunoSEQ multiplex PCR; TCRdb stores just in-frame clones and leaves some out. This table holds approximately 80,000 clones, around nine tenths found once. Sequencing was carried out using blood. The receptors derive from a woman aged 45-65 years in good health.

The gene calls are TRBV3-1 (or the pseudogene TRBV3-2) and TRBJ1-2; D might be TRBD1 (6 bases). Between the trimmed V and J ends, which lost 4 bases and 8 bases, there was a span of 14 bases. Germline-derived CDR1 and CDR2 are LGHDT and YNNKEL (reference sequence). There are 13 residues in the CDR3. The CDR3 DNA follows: TGTGCCAGCAGCCCAGCGGGGGGCCGGGGCTACACCTTC. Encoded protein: CASSPAGGRGYTF.

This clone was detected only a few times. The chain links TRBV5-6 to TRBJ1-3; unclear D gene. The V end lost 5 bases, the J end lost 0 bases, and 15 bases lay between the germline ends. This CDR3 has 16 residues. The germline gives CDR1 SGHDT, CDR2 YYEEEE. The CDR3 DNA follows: TGTGCCAGCAGTTTCGGCGGCGATTACTCTGGAAACACCATATATTTT. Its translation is CASSFGGDYSGNTIYF.

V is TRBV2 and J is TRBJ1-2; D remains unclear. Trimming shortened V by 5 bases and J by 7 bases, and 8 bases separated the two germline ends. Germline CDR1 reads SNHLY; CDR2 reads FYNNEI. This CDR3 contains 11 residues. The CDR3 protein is CASSLEVGYTF. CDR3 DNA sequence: TGTGCCAGCAGTTTAGAGGTTGGCTACACCTTC.

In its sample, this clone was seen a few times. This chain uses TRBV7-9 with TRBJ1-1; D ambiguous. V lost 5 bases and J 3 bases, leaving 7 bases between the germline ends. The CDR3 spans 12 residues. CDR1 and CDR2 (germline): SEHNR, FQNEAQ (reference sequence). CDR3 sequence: CASSPVDTEAFF. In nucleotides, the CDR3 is TGTGCCAGCAGCCCCGTAGACACTGAAGCTTTCTTT.

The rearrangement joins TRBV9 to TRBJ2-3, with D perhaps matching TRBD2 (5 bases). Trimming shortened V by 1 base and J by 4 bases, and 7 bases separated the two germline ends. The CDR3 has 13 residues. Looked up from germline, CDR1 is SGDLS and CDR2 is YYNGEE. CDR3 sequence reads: CASSVTGADTQYF. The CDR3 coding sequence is TGTGCCAGCAGCGTAACCGGGGCAGATACGCAGTATTTT.

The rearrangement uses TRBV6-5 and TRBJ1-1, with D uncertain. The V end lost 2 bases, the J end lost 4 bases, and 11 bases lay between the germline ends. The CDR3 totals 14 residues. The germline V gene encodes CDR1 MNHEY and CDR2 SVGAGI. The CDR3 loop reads CASSYTTEGTEAFF. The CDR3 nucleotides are TGTGCCAGCAGTTACACCACAGAGGGCACTGAAGCTTTCTTT.

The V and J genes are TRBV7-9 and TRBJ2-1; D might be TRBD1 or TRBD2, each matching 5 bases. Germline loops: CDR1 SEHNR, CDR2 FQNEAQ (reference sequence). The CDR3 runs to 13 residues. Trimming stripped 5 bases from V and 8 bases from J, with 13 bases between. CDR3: CASSRGHGYEQFF. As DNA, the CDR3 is TGTGCCAGCAGCCGGGGCCACGGTTATGAGCAGTTCTTC.

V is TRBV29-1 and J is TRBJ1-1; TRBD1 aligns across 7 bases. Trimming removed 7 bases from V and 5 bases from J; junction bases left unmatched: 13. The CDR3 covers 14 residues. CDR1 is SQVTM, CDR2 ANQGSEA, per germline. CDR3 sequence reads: CSARDRDMRTEAFF. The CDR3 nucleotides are TGCAGCGCACGCGACAGGGATATGAGGACTGAAGCTTTCTTT.

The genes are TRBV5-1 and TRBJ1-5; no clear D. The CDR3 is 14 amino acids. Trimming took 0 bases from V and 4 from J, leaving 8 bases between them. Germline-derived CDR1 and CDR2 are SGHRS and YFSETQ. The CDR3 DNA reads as TGCGCCAGCAGCTTGGTCGGTGGAAATCAGCCCCAGCATTTT. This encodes CASSLVGGNQPQHF.

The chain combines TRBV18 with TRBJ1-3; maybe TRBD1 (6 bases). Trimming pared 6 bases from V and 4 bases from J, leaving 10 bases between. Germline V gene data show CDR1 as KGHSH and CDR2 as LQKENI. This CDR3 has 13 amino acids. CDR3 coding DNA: TGTGCCAGCTCCCGACAGGAAGGAAACACCATATATTTT. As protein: CASSRQEGNTIYF.

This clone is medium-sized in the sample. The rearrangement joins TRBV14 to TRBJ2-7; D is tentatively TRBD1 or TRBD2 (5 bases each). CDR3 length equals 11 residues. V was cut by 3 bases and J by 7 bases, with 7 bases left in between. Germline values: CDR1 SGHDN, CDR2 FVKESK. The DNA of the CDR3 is TGTGCCAGCAGCCAGGGGGAAGAGCAGTACTTC. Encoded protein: CASSQGEEQYF.

The CDR3 loop reads CASSHSGAGNTIYF. The CDR3, as DNA: TGTGCCAGCAGCCATTCAGGGGCCGGAAACACCATATATTTT. The chain joins TRBV3-1 (or the pseudogene TRBV3-2) to TRBJ1-3; D might be TRBD1 (6 bases). Germline loops: CDR1 LGHDT, CDR2 YNNKEL (reference sequence). The CDR3 has 14 amino acids. Trimming stripped 3 bases from V and 4 bases from J, with 10 bases between.

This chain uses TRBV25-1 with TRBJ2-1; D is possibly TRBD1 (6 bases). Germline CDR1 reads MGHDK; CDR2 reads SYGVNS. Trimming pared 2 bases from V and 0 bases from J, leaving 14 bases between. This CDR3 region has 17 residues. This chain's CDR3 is CASSEVEGVSSYNEQFF. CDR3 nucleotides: TGTGCCAGCAGTGAAGTAGAGGGGGTGAGCTCCTACAATGAGCAGTTCTTC.

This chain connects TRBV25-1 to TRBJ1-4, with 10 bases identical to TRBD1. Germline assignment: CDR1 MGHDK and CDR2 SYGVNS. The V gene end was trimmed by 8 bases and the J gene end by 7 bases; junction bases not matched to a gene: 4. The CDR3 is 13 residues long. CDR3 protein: CASQGQGSEKLFF. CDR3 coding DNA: TGTGCCAGCCAGGGACAGGGGAGTGAAAAACTGTTTTTT.

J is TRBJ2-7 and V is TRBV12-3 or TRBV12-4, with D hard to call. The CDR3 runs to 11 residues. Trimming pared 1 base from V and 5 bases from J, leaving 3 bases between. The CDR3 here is CASSLVDEQYF. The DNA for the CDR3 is TGTGCCAGCAGTTTAGTAGACGAGCAGTACTTC.

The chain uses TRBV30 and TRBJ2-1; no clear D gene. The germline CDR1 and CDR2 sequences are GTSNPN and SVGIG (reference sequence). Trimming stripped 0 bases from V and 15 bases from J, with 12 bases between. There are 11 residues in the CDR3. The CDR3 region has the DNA TGTGCCTGGAGTGTGGACGCGACTTCGTTCTTC. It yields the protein CAWSVDATSFF.

DNA of the CDR3: TGCGCCAGCAGCTTGGTATCCCCCCCCGGGGAGCTGTTTTTT. It specifies CASSLVSPPGELFF. The chain employs TRBV5-1 and TRBJ2-2; D not resolved. The germline V gene has CDR1 SGHRS and CDR2 YFSETQ. Between the trimmed V and J ends, which lost 0 bases and 6 bases, there was a span of 9 bases. The CDR3 contains 14 residues.

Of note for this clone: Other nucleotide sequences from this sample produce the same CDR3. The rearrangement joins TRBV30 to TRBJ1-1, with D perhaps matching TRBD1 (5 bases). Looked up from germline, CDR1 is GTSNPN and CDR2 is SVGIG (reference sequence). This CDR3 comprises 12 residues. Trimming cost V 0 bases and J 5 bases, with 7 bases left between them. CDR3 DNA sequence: TGTGCCTGGAGTGTTTGGGGGACTGAAGCTTTCTTT. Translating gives CAWSVWGTEAFF.

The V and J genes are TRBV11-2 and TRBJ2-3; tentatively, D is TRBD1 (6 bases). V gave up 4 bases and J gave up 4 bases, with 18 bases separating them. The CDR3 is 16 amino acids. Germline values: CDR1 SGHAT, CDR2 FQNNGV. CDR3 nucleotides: TGTGCCAGCAGCTCCCTGACAGGCGTGCGTTCAGATACGCAGTATTTT. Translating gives CASSSLTGVRSDTQYF.

CDR3 DNA: TGTGCCAGCAGCCAAACACTGGATACGCAGTATTTT. Translation gives CASSQTLDTQYF. The gene calls are TRBV7-8 and TRBJ2-3; unclear D gene. The CDR3 has 12 amino acids. V lost 5 bases and J 6 bases, leaving 9 bases between the germline ends. Germline CDR1 and CDR2: SGHVS and FQNEAQ.

The CDR3: CAWSVLGGNTIYF. The CDR3 coding sequence is TGTGCCTGGAGTGTACTTGGAGGAAACACCATATATTTT. V gene TRBV30 combines with J gene TRBJ1-3; D is unresolved. In germline, CDR1 is GTSNPN, CDR2 SVGIG (reference sequence). V dropped 0 bases and J dropped 4 bases, with 7 bases sitting between them. The CDR3 has 13 residues.

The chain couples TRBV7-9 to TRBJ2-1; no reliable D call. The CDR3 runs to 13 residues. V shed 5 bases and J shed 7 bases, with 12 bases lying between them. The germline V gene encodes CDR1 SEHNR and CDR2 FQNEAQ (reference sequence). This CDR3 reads CASSHPGLNEQFF. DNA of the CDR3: TGTGCCAGCAGCCATCCCGGTCTGAATGAGCAGTTCTTC.

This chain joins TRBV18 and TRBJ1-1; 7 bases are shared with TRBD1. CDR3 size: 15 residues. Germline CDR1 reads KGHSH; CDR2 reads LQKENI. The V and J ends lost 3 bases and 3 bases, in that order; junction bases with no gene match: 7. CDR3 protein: CASSPRTGGDTEAFF. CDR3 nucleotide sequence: TGTGCCAGCTCACCCCGGACAGGAGGGGACACTGAAGCTTTCTTT.

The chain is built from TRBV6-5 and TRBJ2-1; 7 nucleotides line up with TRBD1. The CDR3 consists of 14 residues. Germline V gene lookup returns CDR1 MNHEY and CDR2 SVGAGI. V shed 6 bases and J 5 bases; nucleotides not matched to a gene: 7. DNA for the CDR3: TGTGCCAGCAGCGACAGGGAAAGGAACAATGAGCAGTTCTTC. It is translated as CASSDRERNNEQFF.

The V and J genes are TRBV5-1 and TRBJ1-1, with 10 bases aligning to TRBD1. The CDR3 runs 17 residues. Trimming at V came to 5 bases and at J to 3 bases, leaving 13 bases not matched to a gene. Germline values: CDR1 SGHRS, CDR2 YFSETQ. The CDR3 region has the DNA TGCGCCAGCAGTACCGGACAGGGGGTTATTGGGTACACTGAAGCTTTCTTT. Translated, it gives CASSTGQGVIGYTEAFF.

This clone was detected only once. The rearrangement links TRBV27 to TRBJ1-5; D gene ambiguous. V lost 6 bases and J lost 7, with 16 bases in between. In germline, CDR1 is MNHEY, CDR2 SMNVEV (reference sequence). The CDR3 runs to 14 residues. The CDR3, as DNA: TGTGCCAGCAGCTTCGGAAGGGTAGGCCAGCCCCAGCATTTT. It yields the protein CASSFGRVGQPQHF.

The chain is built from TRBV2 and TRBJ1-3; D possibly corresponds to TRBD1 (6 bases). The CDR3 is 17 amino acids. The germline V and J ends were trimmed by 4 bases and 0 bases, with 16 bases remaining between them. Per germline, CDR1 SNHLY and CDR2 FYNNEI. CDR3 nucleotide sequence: TGTGCCAGCAGTGTAGAGGGAGGGGGTCCCTCTGGAAACACCATATATTTT. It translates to CASSVEGGGPSGNTIYF.

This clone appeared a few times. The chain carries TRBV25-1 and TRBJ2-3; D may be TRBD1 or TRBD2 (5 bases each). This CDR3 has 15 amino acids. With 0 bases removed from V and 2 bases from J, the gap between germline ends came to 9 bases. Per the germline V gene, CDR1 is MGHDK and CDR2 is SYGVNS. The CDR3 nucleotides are TGTGCCAGCAGTGAATATGGGGGAACCACAGATACGCAGTATTTT. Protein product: CASSEYGGTTDTQYF.